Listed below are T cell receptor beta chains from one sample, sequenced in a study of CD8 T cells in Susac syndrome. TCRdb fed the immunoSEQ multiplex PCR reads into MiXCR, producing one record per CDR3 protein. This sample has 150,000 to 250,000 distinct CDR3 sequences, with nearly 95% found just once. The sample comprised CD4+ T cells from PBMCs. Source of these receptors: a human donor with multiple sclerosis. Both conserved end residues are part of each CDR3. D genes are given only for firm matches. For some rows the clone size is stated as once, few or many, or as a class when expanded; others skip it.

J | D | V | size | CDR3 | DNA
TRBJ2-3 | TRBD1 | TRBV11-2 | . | CASSLYLDREYDTQYF | TGTGCCAGCAGCCTTTACTTGGACAGGGAGTATGATACGCAGTATTTT
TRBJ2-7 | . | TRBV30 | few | CAWSVGSYEQYF | TGTGCCTGGAGTGTCGGTTCCTACGAGCAGTACTTC
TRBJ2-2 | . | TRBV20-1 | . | CSARRGYGNTGELFF | TGCAGTGCTAGGAGGGGGTACGGGAACACCGGGGAGCTGTTTTTT
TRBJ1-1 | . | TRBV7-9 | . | CASSLATQRSGAFF | TGTGCCAGCAGCTTAGCGACACAGCGAAGCGGAGCTTTCTTT
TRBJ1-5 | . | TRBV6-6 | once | CASSYTGIDQPQHF | TGTGCCAGCAGTTACACAGGGATCGATCAGCCCCAGCATTTT
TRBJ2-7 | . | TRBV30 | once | CAYQKRAAYEQYF | TGTGCCTACCAAAAGAGAGCAGCCTACGAGCAGTACTTC
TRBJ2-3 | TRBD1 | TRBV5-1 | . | CASSKGQGSDTQYF | TGCGCCAGCAGCAAGGGACAGGGATCAGATACGCAGTATTTT
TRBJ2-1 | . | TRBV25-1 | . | CASSEYMRGDEQFF | TGTGCCAGCAGTGAATATATGAGGGGTGATGAGCAGTTCTTC
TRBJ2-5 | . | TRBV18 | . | CASSSATPTLGSQYF | TGTGCCAGCTCATCGGCGACGCCCACCCTTGGGTCCCAGTACTTC
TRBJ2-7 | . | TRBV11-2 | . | CASSAWREQYF | TGTGCCAGCAGCGCCTGGAGGGAGCAGTACTTC
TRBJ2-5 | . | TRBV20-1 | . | CSARDRRGQETQYF | TGCAGTGCTAGAGATCGGCGGGGCCAAGAGACCCAGTACTTC
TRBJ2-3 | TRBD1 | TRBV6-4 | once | CASRVSGTGGNTQYF | TGTGCCAGCAGAGTATCCGGGACAGGGGGGAATACGCAGTATTTT
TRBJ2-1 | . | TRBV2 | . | CASGAPRAF | TGTGCCAGCGGAGCACCGAGGGCCTTC
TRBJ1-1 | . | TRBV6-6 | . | CASGQDGTEAFF | TGTGCCAGCGGGCAAGATGGCACTGAAGCTTTCTTT
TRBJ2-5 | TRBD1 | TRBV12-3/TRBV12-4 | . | CASKLRDRYQETQYF | TGTGCCAGCAAACTCCGGGACAGGTACCAAGAGACCCAGTACTTC
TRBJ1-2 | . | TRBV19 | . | CASARDNNYGYTF | TGTGCCAGCGCGCGGGACAACAACTATGGCTACACCTTC
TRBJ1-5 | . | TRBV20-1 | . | CSARDRKYWGQPQHF | TGCAGTGCTAGAGATCGGAAGTACTGGGGTCAGCCCCAGCATTTT
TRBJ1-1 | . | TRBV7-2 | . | CASSLGGTGGRGTEAFF | TGTGCCAGCAGCTTAGGCGGGACGGGGGGCCGGGGCACTGAAGCTTTCTTT
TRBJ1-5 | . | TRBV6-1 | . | CASRPSRGTKSNQPQHF | TGTGCCAGCAGACCGTCTCGGGGGACAAAAAGCAATCAGCCCCAGCATTTT
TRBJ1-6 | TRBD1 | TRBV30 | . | CAWSFIGQGRNSPLHF | TGTGCCTGGAGCTTCATCGGACAGGGTCGAAATTCACCCCTCCACTTT
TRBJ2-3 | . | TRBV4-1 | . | CASSPTRTDTQYF | TGCGCCAGCAGCCCGACTAGAACAGATACGCAGTATTTT
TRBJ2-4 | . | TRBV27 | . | CASSLAGPEAKNIQYF | TGTGCCAGCAGTTTGGCGGGGCCCGAGGCCAAAAACATTCAGTACTTC
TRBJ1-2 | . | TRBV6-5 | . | CASSYRAAYGYTF | TGTGCCAGCAGTTACCGGGCAGCCTATGGCTACACCTTC
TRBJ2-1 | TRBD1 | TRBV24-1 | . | CATSDLQTGAADEQFF | TGTGCCACCAGTGATTTGCAGACAGGGGCGGCGGATGAGCAGTTCTTC
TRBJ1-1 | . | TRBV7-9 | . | CASSFELSLNTEAFF | TGTGCCAGCAGCTTCGAGCTGTCACTGAACACTGAAGCTTTCTTT
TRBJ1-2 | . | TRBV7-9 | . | CASSLGQGLGGYTF | TGTGCCAGCAGCTTGGGCCAGGGGTTAGGAGGCTACACCTTC
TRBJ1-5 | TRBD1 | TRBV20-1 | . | CSAIDRVGQPQHF | TGCAGTGCTATTGACAGGGTCGGGCAGCCCCAGCATTTT
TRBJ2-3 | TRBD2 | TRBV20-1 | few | CSARLAGTDTQYF | TGCAGTGCTCGACTAGCGGGAACAGATACGCAGTATTTT
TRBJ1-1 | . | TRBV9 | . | CASSDEHSEAFF | TGTGCCAGCAGCGATGAGCACTCTGAAGCTTTCTTT
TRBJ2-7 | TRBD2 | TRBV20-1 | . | CSARRTSGATYEQYF | TGCAGTGCTAGGAGGACTAGCGGGGCCACCTACGAGCAGTACTTC
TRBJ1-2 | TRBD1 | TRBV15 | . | CATSATGEGGYTF | TGTGCCACCAGCGCTACAGGGGAAGGTGGCTACACCTTC
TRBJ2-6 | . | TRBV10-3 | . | CAIRGSDLGGANVLTF | TGTGCCATCAGGGGGTCTGATCTGGGTGGGGCCAACGTCCTGACTTTC
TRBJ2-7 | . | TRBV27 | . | CASRPDGNYEQYF | TGTGCCAGCAGGCCGGACGGCAACTACGAGCAGTACTTC
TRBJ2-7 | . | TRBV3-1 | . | CASSQDYLHYEQYF | TGTGCCAGCAGCCAAGACTATCTACACTACGAGCAGTACTTC
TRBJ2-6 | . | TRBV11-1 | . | CASSSGLGWGDAARTGANVLTF | TGTGCCAGCAGCTCAGGACTGGGTTGGGGAGACGCGGCGAGGACTGGGGCCAACGTCCTGACTTTC
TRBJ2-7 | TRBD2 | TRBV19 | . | CASRPSGRGAYEQYF | TGTGCCAGTAGACCGAGCGGGAGAGGCGCCTACGAGCAGTACTTC
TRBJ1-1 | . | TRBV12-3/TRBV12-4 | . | CASTFLDVRNTEAFF | TGTGCCAGCACCTTTTTGGATGTGCGGAACACTGAAGCTTTCTTT
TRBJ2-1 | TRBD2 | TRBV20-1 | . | CSAGLAGGEQFF | TGCAGTGCTGGCTTAGCGGGAGGTGAGCAGTTCTTC
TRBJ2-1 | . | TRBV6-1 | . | CASSEVWVSYNEQFF | TGTGCCAGCAGTGAAGTCTGGGTCTCCTACAATGAGCAGTTCTTC
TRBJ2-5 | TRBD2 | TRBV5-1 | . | CASSLASSGSVETQYF | TGCGCCAGCAGCTTGGCCTCTAGCGGGAGTGTCGAGACCCAGTACTTC
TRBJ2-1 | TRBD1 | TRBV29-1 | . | CSVTGTGNEQFF | TGCAGCGTGACCGGGACAGGCAATGAGCAGTTCTTC
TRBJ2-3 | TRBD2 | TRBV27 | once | CASTMKRGGPTDTQYF | TGTGCCAGCACTATGAAGCGGGGGGGCCCCACAGATACGCAGTATTTT
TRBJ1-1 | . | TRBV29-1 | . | CSVAGVLNTEAFF | TGCAGCGTTGCAGGGGTTCTGAACACTGAAGCTTTCTTT
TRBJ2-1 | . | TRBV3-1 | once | CASSQRGTHRYNEQFF | TGTGCCAGCAGCCAACGCGGGACCCACCGCTACAATGAGCAGTTCTTC
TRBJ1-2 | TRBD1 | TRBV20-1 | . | CSGRTGPYGYTF | TGCAGTGGTCGGACAGGGCCCTATGGCTACACCTTC
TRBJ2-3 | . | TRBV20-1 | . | CSARDPNVADTQYF | TGCAGTGCCCGGGACCCGAACGTCGCAGATACGCAGTATTTT
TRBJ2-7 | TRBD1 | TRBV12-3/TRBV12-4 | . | CASSLAGTAYEQYF | TGTGCCAGCAGTTTAGCGGGGACAGCCTACGAGCAGTACTTC
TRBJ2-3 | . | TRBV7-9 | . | CASSLAPQLTDTQYF | TGTGCCAGCAGCTTAGCGCCCCAGCTCACAGATACGCAGTATTTT
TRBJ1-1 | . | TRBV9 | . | CASSVLGNTEAFF | TGTGCCAGCAGCGTACTCGGGAACACTGAAGCTTTCTTT
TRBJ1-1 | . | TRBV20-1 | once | CSANKGHGNTEAFF | TGCAGTGCAAATAAGGGACATGGGAACACTGAAGCTTTCTTT
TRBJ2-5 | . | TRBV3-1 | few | CASSQAGETQYF | TGTGCCAGCAGCCAGGCCGGAGAGACCCAGTACTTC
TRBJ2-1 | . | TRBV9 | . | CASSYFPEQHPFF | TGTGCCAGCAGCTACTTCCCGGAGCAACACCCGTTCTTC
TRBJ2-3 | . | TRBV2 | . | CASRKRDRYTDTQYF | TGTGCCAGCAGAAAAAGAGACAGATACACAGATACGCAGTATTTT
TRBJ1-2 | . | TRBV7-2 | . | CASSLVFFDGYTF | TGTGCCAGCAGCTTAGTCTTTTTCGATGGCTACACCTTC
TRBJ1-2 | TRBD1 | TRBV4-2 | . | CASSLSSQGAYGYTF | TGTGCCAGCAGCCTTTCTTCCCAGGGGGCCTATGGCTACACCTTC
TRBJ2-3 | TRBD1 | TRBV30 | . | CAWAPGQGPDTQYF | TGTGCCTGGGCCCCGGGACAGGGGCCAGATACGCAGTATTTT
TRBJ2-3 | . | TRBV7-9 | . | CASSPRQGGRDTQYF | TGTGCCAGCAGCCCCCGACAGGGAGGAAGGGATACGCAGTATTTT
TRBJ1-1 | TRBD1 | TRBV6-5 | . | CASSYPRTGRGSDTEAFF | TGTGCCAGCAGTTACCCACGGACAGGGAGGGGATCCGACACTGAAGCTTTCTTT
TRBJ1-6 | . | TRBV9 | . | CASSGAGRQGAAPLHF | TGTGCCAGCAGCGGTGCTGGGAGGCAGGGCGCAGCACCCCTCCACTTT